Listed here are 17 T cell receptor beta chains from one sample, sequenced in a study of blood T cell repertoires in COVID-19. Profiling relied on immunoSEQ multiplex PCR, and the TCRdb table lists in-frame clones only, not all of them. Among tens of thousands of clones listed, around 89% were seen once. The sample consisted of peripheral blood. The receptors shown here come from a woman of 80 years or more with acute or convalescent COVID-19.

This chain uses TRBV11-3 with TRBJ2-3; maybe TRBD2 (6 bases). The V gene's germline CDR1 is SGHNT and CDR2 YENEEA. V was cut by 3 bases and J by 3 bases, with 10 bases left in between. This CDR3 has 14 amino acids. The CDR3 nucleotides read TGTGCCAGCAGCTTCGGCGGGATGACAGATACGCAGTATTTT. Its protein is CASSFGGMTDTQYF.

V and J are TRBV30 and TRBJ1-2; TRBD1 agrees at 11 bases. Unmatched junction bases numbered 6, after V lost 1 base and J lost 8 bases. The length of the CDR3 is 14 residues. Germline CDR1 and CDR2: GTSNPN and SVGIG (reference sequence). CDR3 region: CAWSGGQGAGGYTF. The CDR3 DNA reads as TGTGCCTGGAGTGGTGGACAGGGGGCGGGAGGCTACACCTTC.

The rearrangement links TRBV7-9 to TRBJ1-3; D unclear. The CDR3 extends over 13 amino acids. V was shortened by 4 bases and J by 7 bases, with 11 bases between the two germline ends. Germline CDR1 SEHNR, CDR2 FQNEAQ (reference sequence). The CDR3 reads CASSSPSRNTIYF. The CDR3 bases are TGTGCCAGCAGCTCCCCTAGCCGGAACACCATATATTTT.

The gene calls are TRBV10-3 and TRBJ1-1; no firm D call. This CDR3 is 12 amino acids long. Per the germline V gene, CDR1 is ENHRY and CDR2 is SYGVKD. With 4 bases removed from V and 8 bases from J, the gap between germline ends came to 11 bases. Here the CDR3 DNA reads TGTGCCATCAGTGTCCGGGGTGGGGAAGCTTTCTTT. It translates to CAISVRGGEAFF.

The CDR3 DNA follows: TGTGCCAGCAGCTCCCCGACTGGAAACGGCTACACCTTC. This codes for CASSSPTGNGYTF. The chain joins TRBV7-2 to TRBJ1-2; D is unresolved. V lost 4 bases and J lost 8, with 14 bases in between. Germline CDR1 is SGHTA and CDR2 is FQGNSA. The CDR3 extends over 13 amino acids.

A few counts support this clone. The chain has TRBV12-3 or TRBV12-4 and TRBJ1-2; D possibly corresponds to TRBD1 (5 bases). The V and J ends lost 6 bases and 8 bases respectively, with 16 bases between them. CDR3 length: 13 amino acids. The CDR3 region has the DNA TGTGCCAGCAGCCCTGACAGCGCCAGGGGCTACACCTTC. Protein: CASSPDSARGYTF.

The gene calls are TRBV7-8 and TRBJ1-1; unclear D gene. The CDR3 is made up of 12 amino acids. The V gene lost 6 bases and the J gene lost 7 bases, with 12 bases spanning the gap. Germline V CDR1 and CDR2: SGHVS, FQNEAQ. The CDR3 sequence: CASSPAGSEAFF. CDR3 sequence (DNA): TGTGCCAGCAGTCCAGCGGGGAGTGAAGCTTTCTTT.

The rearrangement links TRBV5-5 to TRBJ2-5; D remains ambiguous. V was cut by 0 bases and J by 2 bases, with 11 bases left in between. The CDR3 is 15 amino acids. Germline loops: CDR1 SGHKS, CDR2 YYEKEE (reference sequence). In DNA form, the CDR3 reads TGTGCCAGCAGCTTGGATGGGCACGGACAAGAGACCCAGTACTTC. Translation: CASSLDGHGQETQYF.

The genes are TRBV5-1 and TRBJ2-1; 11 bases fit TRBD1. This CDR3 spans 15 amino acids. Trimming cost V 2 bases and J 6 bases; bases outside gene matches: 4. Germline V CDR1 and CDR2: SGHRS, YFSETQ. The CDR3 spells CASSLPGQGVNEQFF. The CDR3 DNA follows: TGCGCCAGCAGCTTACCGGGACAGGGGGTCAATGAGCAGTTCTTC.

The V gene is TRBV6-5, the J gene TRBJ2-7; 7 bases line up with TRBD1. This CDR3 has 13 residues. Trimming removed 6 bases from V and 3 bases from J; junction bases left unmatched: 5. CDR1 is MNHEY and CDR2 is SVGAGI in the germline V gene. In DNA form, the CDR3 reads TGTGCCAGCAGCCGACAGGGTAACTACGAGCAGTACTTC. Its translation: CASSRQGNYEQYF.

V and J are TRBV20-1 and TRBJ2-1; 9 positions match TRBD2. V shed 6 bases and J 4 bases; nucleotides not matched to a gene: 13. Germline-derived CDR1 and CDR2 are DFQATT and SNEGSKA (reference sequence). The CDR3 is 16 residues long. The CDR3 DNA sequence: TGCAGTGCCAGTGGGTCTCTAGCGGGACCTTACAATGAGCAGTTCTTC. This codes for CSASGSLAGPYNEQFF.

Of note for this clone: This same CDR3 is encoded by further DNA sequences in the sample. The gene calls are TRBV19 and TRBJ1-1; no firm D call. There are 15 residues in the CDR3. The germline gives CDR1 LNHDA, CDR2 SQIVND (reference sequence). V lost 1 base to trimming and J lost 1 base, with 10 bases between them. The CDR3 nucleotides read TGTGCCAGTAGTATAGTCGGGGTGGCGAACACTGAAGCTTTCTTT. Encoded protein: CASSIVGVANTEAFF. Looking up the rest from reference TRBV19 and TRBJ1-1 gives the full variable domain: DGGITQSPKYLFRKEGQNVTLSCEQNLNHDAMYWYRQDPGQGLRLIYYSQIVNDFQKGDIAEGYSVSREKKESFPLTVTSAQKNPTAFYLCASSIVGVANTEAFFGQGTRLTVV.

The chain recombines TRBV7-8 with TRBJ1-1; 10 nucleotides line up with TRBD1. CDR1 is SGHVS, CDR2 FQNEAQ, per germline. Unmatched junction bases numbered 8, after V lost 4 bases and J lost 0 bases. This CDR3 region has 17 residues. CDR3 coding DNA: TGTGCCAGCAGCTGGGGGGGGACAGGGGTGGTGAACACTGAAGCTTTCTTT. Its translation is CASSWGGTGVVNTEAFF.

The rearrangement joins TRBV5-6 to TRBJ1-1; D call uncertain. V dropped 0 bases and J dropped 0 bases, with 15 bases sitting between them. CDR1 is SGHDT, CDR2 YYEEEE, per germline. CDR3 length: 17 residues. The CDR3 region has the DNA TGTGCCAGCAGCTTGGCATCGACACACAGTATGAACACTGAAGCTTTCTTT. The encoded protein is CASSLASTHSMNTEAFF.

This clone was detected once. This chain uses TRBV7-8 with TRBJ2-7; D might be TRBD2 (5 bases). V was shortened by 5 bases and J by 0 bases, with 11 bases between the two germline ends. CDR1 is SGHVS, CDR2 FQNEAQ, per germline. This CDR3 is 14 amino acids long. CDR3 protein: CASSRSDSSYEQYF. In DNA form, the CDR3 reads TGTGCCAGCAGCCGGTCGGACTCCTCCTACGAGCAGTACTTC.

This clone has a single count. The V gene is TRBV30, the J gene TRBJ1-4; 7 nucleotides match TRBD1. V dropped 2 bases and J dropped 7; count of bases not matched to a gene: 10. In germline, CDR1 is GTSNPN, CDR2 SVGIG (reference sequence). The CDR3 runs 15 residues. The CDR3 spells CAWSSLTGTVEKLFF. In DNA, the CDR3 is TGTGCCTGGAGTTCCCTTACCGGGACAGTTGAAAAACTGTTTTTT.

V and J are TRBV7-2 and TRBJ2-3; weak D call: TRBD1 (6 bases). Trimming took off 1 base at V and 3 bases at J, with 11 bases between the two ends. This CDR3 contains 15 residues. Per germline, CDR1 SGHTA and CDR2 FQGNSA. The CDR3 coding sequence is TGTGCCAGCAGCTTAGTCAGGGGCTCGACAGATACGCAGTATTTT. As protein: CASSLVRGSTDTQYF.